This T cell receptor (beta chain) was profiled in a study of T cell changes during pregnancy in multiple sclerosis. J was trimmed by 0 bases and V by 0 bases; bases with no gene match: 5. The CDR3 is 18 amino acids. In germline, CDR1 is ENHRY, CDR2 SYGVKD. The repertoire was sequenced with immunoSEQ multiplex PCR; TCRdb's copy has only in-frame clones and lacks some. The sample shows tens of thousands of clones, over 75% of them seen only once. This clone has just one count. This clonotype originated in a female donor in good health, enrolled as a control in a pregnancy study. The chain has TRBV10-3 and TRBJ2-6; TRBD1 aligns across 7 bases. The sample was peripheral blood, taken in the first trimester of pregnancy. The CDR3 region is CAISESGQLFSGANVLTF. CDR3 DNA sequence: TGTGCCATCAGTGAGTCGGGACAGCTTTTCTCTGGGGCCAACGTCCTGACTTTC.